The 18 T cell receptor beta chains given below trace back to one sample, sequenced in a study of shared clonotypes between healthy human individuals. Clones were read by immunoSEQ multiplex PCR, and TCRdb kept only the in-frame ones, dropping some. The table lists about 2.3 million clones, just under 95% of them singletons. Sequences were obtained from naive CD4+ T cells from PBMCs. Subset here: CD45RA+ positively selected. The source is a man between 18 and 29 years old in good health. Some clones in this sample may be carry-over from other donors' samples.

This clone has a single count. This rearrangement joins TRBV28 to TRBJ2-1; 14 bases are a match to TRBD2. CDR3 size: 15 residues. The germline CDR1 and CDR2 sequences are MDHEN and SYDVKM. V lost 3 bases and J lost 7; bases outside the gene matches: 2. The chain's CDR3 is CASSFGTSGSNEQFF. The CDR3 region has the DNA TGTGCCAGCAGTTTCGGGACTAGCGGGAGTAATGAGCAGTTCTTC.

The rearrangement uses TRBV19 and TRBJ1-2; possibly TRBD1 for D (6 bases). With 6 bases removed from V and 4 bases from J, the gap between germline ends came to 12 bases. The V gene's germline CDR1 is LNHDA and CDR2 SQIVND (reference sequence). The CDR3 is 13 amino acids. The CDR3 loop reads CASRQRDIYGYTF. CDR3 nucleotide sequence: TGTGCCAGTAGACAAAGGGACATCTATGGCTACACCTTC. Full variable domain (outside the CDR3, taken from reference TRBV19 and TRBJ1-2): DGGITQSPKYLFRKEGQNVTLSCEQNLNHDAMYWYRQDPGQGLRLIYYSQIVNDFQKGDIAEGYSVSREKKESFPLTVTSAQKNPTAFYLCASRQRDIYGYTFGSGTRLTVV.

As to this clone: The sample has other DNA sequences that encode this CDR3 too. V gene TRBV5-1 combines with J gene TRBJ2-7; 7 nucleotides agree with TRBD2. The ends lost 0 bases at V and 3 bases at J; junction bases unmatched: 6. This CDR3 spans 15 amino acids. Germline loops: CDR1 SGHRS, CDR2 YFSETQ. CDR3 region: CASSLAPSGSYEQYF. The CDR3 bases are TGCGCCAGCAGCTTGGCCCCTAGCGGCAGCTACGAGCAGTACTTC. Full variable domain (rest looked up from reference TRBV5-1 and TRBJ2-7): KAGVTQTPRYLIKTRGQQVTLSCSPISGHRSVSWYQQTPGQGLQFLFEYFSETQRNKGNFPGRFSGRQFSNSRSEMNVSTLELGDSALYLCASSLAPSGSYEQYFGPGTRLTVT.

V gene TRBV5-4 combines with J gene TRBJ1-2; weak D call: TRBD1 (6 bases). V lost 4 bases and J lost 4, with 17 bases in between. The CDR3 is made up of 15 amino acids. The V gene's germline CDR1 is SGHNT and CDR2 YYREEE (reference sequence). In DNA, the CDR3 is TGTGCCAGCAGCCAACGGGACATCTCCCTCTATGGCTACACCTTC. Its translation is CASSQRDISLYGYTF.

The V gene is TRBV28, the J gene TRBJ1-1; TRBD1 matches at 10 bases. V gave up 6 bases and J gave up 7 bases; unmatched junction bases: 14. Germline-derived CDR1 and CDR2 are MDHEN and SYDVKM. The CDR3 is 16 residues long. CDR3 DNA sequence: TGTGCCAGCAGCTCGGTCCGGACAGGGGGGCGAGGTGAAGCTTTCTTT. Protein: CASSSVRTGGRGEAFF.

CDR3 DNA: TGTGCCATCAGTGGACCGGGACTAGCGGCTTCCTACGAGCAGTACTTC. It encodes CAISGPGLAASYEQYF. This chain links TRBV10-3 with TRBJ2-7; 11 bases agree with TRBD2. The CDR3 is 16 amino acids. Trimming cost V 4 bases and J 1 base; bases outside gene matches: 6. CDR1 and CDR2 from the germline V gene are ENHRY and SYGVKD.

CDR3 in DNA: TGTGCCAGCAATCCCGACAGCTATCAGCCCCAGCATTTT. Protein sequence: CASNPDSYQPQHF. The V and J genes are TRBV28 and TRBJ1-5; the D gene is possibly TRBD1 (5 bases). CDR3 size: 13 residues. CDR1 is MDHEN, CDR2 SYDVKM, per germline. Trimming shortened V by 7 bases and J by 5 bases, and 12 bases separated the two germline ends.

Notes on this clone: The same CDR3 can be traced to other DNA sequences in this sample. The rearrangement uses TRBV28 and TRBJ2-7; a weak D match, TRBD1 (5 bases). V was shortened by 8 bases and J by 3 bases, with 11 bases between the two germline ends. The CDR3 is 12 residues long. Germline V gene sequence: CDR1 MDHEN, CDR2 SYDVKM. CDR3 residues: CASGQGSYEQYF. In nucleotides, the CDR3 is TGTGCCAGCGGGCAGGGTAGCTACGAGCAGTACTTC. Based on the CDR3 plus reference TRBV28 and TRBJ2-7, the full variable domain is DVKVTQSSRYLVKRTGEKVFLECVQDMDHENMFWYRQDPGLGLRLIYFSYDVKMKEKGDIPEGYSVSREKKERFSLILESASTNQTSMYLCASGQGSYEQYFGPGTRLTVT.

CDR3 residues: CATSRDPAGFNQPQHF. CDR3 DNA: TGTGCCACCAGCAGAGATCCCGCGGGGTTCAATCAGCCCCAGCATTTT. The chain carries TRBV15 and TRBJ1-5; no firm D call. The germline V gene encodes CDR1 LNHNV and CDR2 YYDKDF (reference sequence). The CDR3 sequence is 16 residues long. V lost 0 bases to trimming and J lost 3 bases, with 12 bases between them.

A single count supports this clone. The V call is TRBV29-1, the J call TRBJ2-1, with TRBD1 as a possible D gene (7 bases). Germline CDR1 is SQVTM and CDR2 is ANQGSEA. The V gene lost 6 bases and the J gene lost 4 bases, with 19 bases spanning the gap. CDR3 length: 15 residues. CDR3 residues: CSVPGPGGPYNEQFF. In DNA form, the CDR3 reads TGCAGCGTCCCCGGGCCAGGGGGGCCGTACAATGAGCAGTTCTTC.

This chain uses TRBV30 with TRBJ2-5; D call uncertain. From germline, CDR1 is GTSNPN and CDR2 SVGIG (reference sequence). CDR3 length: 12 amino acids. The V end lost 4 bases, the J end lost 8 bases, and 14 bases lay between the germline ends. The CDR3 DNA follows: TGTGCCTGGATCGCCGTCCCAACTACCCAGTACTTC. Its translation: CAWIAVPTTQYF.

The chain has TRBV6-6 and TRBJ1-1; 8 positions match TRBD1. The CDR3 spans 13 residues. Germline CDR1 MNHNY, CDR2 SVGAGI (reference sequence). The V and J ends lost 7 bases and 2 bases, in that order; junction bases with no gene match: 3. CDR3 sequence: CASTDRGNTEAFF. The CDR3 DNA reads TGTGCCAGCACCGACAGGGGCAACACTGAAGCTTTCTTT.

J is TRBJ2-2 and V is TRBV28; 10 positions match TRBD1. The junction had 7 bases not matched to a gene; V was cut back by 5 bases and J by 4 bases. From germline, CDR1 is MDHEN and CDR2 SYDVKM. This CDR3 is built from 16 residues. The CDR3 DNA reads TGTGCCAGCAGTCCCTCCGGGACAGGGGTCACCGGGGAGCTGTTTTTT. Translated, it gives CASSPSGTGVTGELFF.

In this sample, this clone turned up once. The chain combines TRBV28 with TRBJ1-5; a possible D gene is TRBD1 (5 bases). Per the germline V gene, CDR1 is MDHEN and CDR2 is SYDVKM. CDR3 length: 17 residues. Trimming removed 6 bases from V and 3 bases from J, with 21 bases in between. CDR3: CASRPTPGPGPNQPQHF. The CDR3 coding sequence is TGTGCCAGCAGGCCGACCCCGGGACCGGGACCCAATCAGCCCCAGCATTTT.

On this clone itself: This sample includes further DNA sequences coding for the same CDR3. The J gene is TRBJ2-2, the V gene TRBV9, with TRBD2 identical over 7 bases. The CDR3 runs 15 residues. Germline V gives CDR1 SGDLS, CDR2 YYNGEE. The trim removed 2 bases at V and 4 bases at J, leaving 5 bases unmatched. The CDR3 nucleotides read TGTGCCAGCAGCGTGGGGACTACCACCACCGGGGAGCTGTTTTTT. Its protein is CASSVGTTTTGELFF.

This clone was recorded once. The chain uses TRBV28 and TRBJ2-3; no definite D call. This CDR3 is 13 amino acids long. V lost 7 bases, J lost 2 bases, and 10 bases lay in between. Germline CDR1 reads MDHEN; CDR2 reads SYDVKM. CDR3 in amino acids: CASKGGDTDTQYF. CDR3 sequence (DNA): TGTGCCAGCAAGGGCGGTGACACAGATACGCAGTATTTT.

The chain carries TRBV11-2 and TRBJ1-5; D is unresolved. V was trimmed by 6 bases and J by 7 bases, leaving 10 bases between them. Germline-derived CDR1 and CDR2 are SGHAT and FQNNGV. The CDR3 spans 12 residues. The CDR3 sequence is CASSGGGQPQHF. The CDR3 DNA sequence: TGTGCCAGCAGTGGTGGCGGGCAGCCCCAGCATTTT.

This chain connects TRBV27 to TRBJ2-6; D unresolved. The CDR3 covers 13 residues. The V and J ends lost 8 bases and 2 bases respectively, with 7 bases between them. The germline V gene encodes CDR1 MNHEY and CDR2 SMNVEV (reference sequence). As DNA, the CDR3 is TGTGCCAGCGGTCCACCTGGGGCCAACGTCCTGACTTTC. Residues: CASGPPGANVLTF.